This T cell receptor beta chain was observed in a study of blood T cell repertoires in COVID-19. In terms of age and location, participants ranged from about 18 to 95 years and lived in around 22 US areas. Clinical history reported by participants formed the basis on which cohorts were assigned. Libraries were prepared by immunoSEQ multiplex PCR; TCRdb keeps only in-frame clonotypes and omits some of them. The data hold fewer than 300,000 clones, with roughly 80% observed a single time. The V end lost 5 bases, the J end lost 3 bases, and 15 bases lay between the germline ends. The CDR3 runs 14 residues. The germline V gene has CDR1 SGHRS and CDR2 YFSETQ.

V is TRBV5-1 and J is TRBJ2-7; D possibly corresponds to TRBD1 (5 bases). The TCR was taken from a man in his forties who had been exposed to COVID-19. The specimen sequenced was PBMCs or T cells enriched from blood (not recorded which). CDR3 DNA sequence: TGCGCCAGCAGACCAGGGTCATCCAACTACGAGCAGTACTTC. It translates to CASRPGSSNYEQYF.